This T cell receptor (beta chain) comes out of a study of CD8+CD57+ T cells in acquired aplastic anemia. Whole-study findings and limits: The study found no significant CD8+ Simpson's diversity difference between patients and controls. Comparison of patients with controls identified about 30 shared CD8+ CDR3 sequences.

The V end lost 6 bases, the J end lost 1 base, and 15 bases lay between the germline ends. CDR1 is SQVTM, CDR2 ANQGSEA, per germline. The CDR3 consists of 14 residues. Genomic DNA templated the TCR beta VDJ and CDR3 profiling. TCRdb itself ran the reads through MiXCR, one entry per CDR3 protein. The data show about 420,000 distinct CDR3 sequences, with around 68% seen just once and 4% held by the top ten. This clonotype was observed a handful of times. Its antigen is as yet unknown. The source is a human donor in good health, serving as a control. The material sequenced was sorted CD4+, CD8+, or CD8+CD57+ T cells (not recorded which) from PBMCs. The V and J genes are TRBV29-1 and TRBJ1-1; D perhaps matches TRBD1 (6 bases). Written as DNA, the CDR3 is TGCAGCGTAGACCGCCAGGGGCAGAACACTGAAGCTTTCTTT. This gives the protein CSVDRQGQNTEAFF.